This record concerns one T cell receptor (beta chain) sequence. The antigen remains unidentified. By way of CD45RO/CCR7/CD25/CD127/CD95/CD27, the CD4+ regulatory, stem cell-like memory, central memory and naive cells were sorted. The CDR3 runs to 16 residues. Germline CDR1 reads MGHDK; CDR2 reads SYGVNS. Trimming removed 1 base from V and 2 bases from J, with 9 bases in between. cDNA synthesis used the whole RNA isolate, giving expressed TCRB sequences. Using immunoSEQ multiplex PCR, the repertoire was profiled, and TCRdb retains in-frame clones only, with some absent. The repertoire holds 600,000 to 700,000 clones, with roughly 13% as singletons. These data are taken from a study of beta chain features in type 1 diabetes. Broader study findings: TCRB CDR3s from Type 1 diabetes patients were moderately but significantly shorter in all four CD4+ subsets.

The sequenced sample was naive CD4+ T cells from blood. The sequence was collected from a young man with type 1 diabetes. The chain employs TRBV25-1 and TRBJ2-6, with D uncertain. The DNA of the CDR3 is TGTGCCAGCAGTGAATCCGCCCTGACTGGGGCCAACGTCCTGACTTTC. Translated, it gives CASSESALTGANVLTF.